The clone carrying this TCR beta chain has ten or more counts. With 5 bases clipped from V and 7 bases from J, the junction kept 5 bases outside the gene matches. CDR3 length: 13 residues. This specimen belongs to a study of T cells after yellow fever vaccination. 5'RACE template switching produced TCR cDNA carrying a universal primer site and UMIs. TCRdb called the 5' RACE reads again in MiXCR, with one record for every CDR3 protein. The table records 250,000 or so distinct CDR3 sequences, roughly 3.7% of them present only once. This receptor was obtained from a man in his late teens or twenties who received the YFV17D yellow fever vaccine. This chain uses TRBV12-3 or TRBV12-4 with TRBJ1-5, with TRBD1 identical over 7 bases. The specimen was PBMCs, collected 15 days after the yellow fever booster vaccination. CDR3 sequence reads: CASSRQGSQPQHF. In nucleotides, the CDR3 is TGTGCCAGCAGTCGACAGGGCTCCCAGCCCCAGCATTTT.